The source of this T cell receptor beta chain is a study of cytotoxic CD8 clonotypes in ibrutinib-treated CLL. Study as a whole: IGHV unmutated fewer than 18; relapsed/refractory some ten; treatment-naive approximately 15.

The TCR beta libraries used about 2 micrograms of genomic DNA that came from cryopreserved PBMCs. Study results and caveats: Among the clonotypes, public ones were uncommon and contracted or held stable on treatment. Clonality was higher at ibrutinib response and returned toward baseline at progression.

Regarding this clone: No antigen is known for it.

With 1 base removed from V and 5 bases from J, the gap between germline ends came to 14 bases. The CDR3 loop spans 15 amino acids. Germline CDR1 and CDR2: SGHTA and FQGNSA. Repertoires were generated with immunoSEQ multiplex PCR, while TCRdb's copy carries only in-frame clones and drops some. Seen here are 100,000 to 150,000 clones, approximately 83% observed once, and the top ten hold about 2.1%. Sequencing used PBMCs, obtained after 24 months of ibrutinib treatment. This sequence was found in a human donor with chronic lymphocytic leukemia. This sequence joins TRBV7-2 and TRBJ1-1; no clear D. CDR3 sequence (DNA): TGTGCCAGCAGCTTAGTGGGAGGATGGGAGACTGAAGCTTTCTTT. Protein: CASSLVGGWETEAFF.